The 30 T cell receptor beta chains listed next were all sequenced from one sample in a study of T cell responses to AZD1222 COVID-19 vaccine (dated by TCRdb to about 2021). To prepare the library, the immunoSEQ multiplex PCR assay was applied. TCRdb obtained this table from immuneACCESS and retained in-frame rearrangements with V and J assigned. These tables miss some clones; where compared with another copy, unresolved V genes account for less than half of the shortfall, and the remainder is unexplained. The table for this sample lists about 120,000 clones; approximately 83% of them were counted only once. In total, the top ten clones hold about 8.6% of the sample. The sample's time point label, in plain terms: baseline before first vaccination. The source was peripheral blood, collected on day 0 of AZD1222 vaccination. The receptor set was obtained from an adult in good health.

There are a few counts of this clone. The chain couples TRBV6-2 or TRBV6-3 to TRBJ1-5; the D is unclear. V dropped 0 bases and J dropped 11 bases, with 14 bases sitting between them. Germline values: CDR1 MNHEY, CDR2 SVGEGT. The CDR3 is made up of 14 amino acids. The DNA of the CDR3 is TGTGCCAGCAGTTACTCGGTTTCCGCAAGGGCCCAGCATTTT. This sequence encodes CASSYSVSARAQHF.

This clone appeared once. The chain combines TRBV29-1 with TRBJ2-7, with D tentatively TRBD1 or TRBD2 (5 bases each). This CDR3 has 14 residues. Germline V CDR1 and CDR2: SQVTM, ANQGSEA. The V end lost 5 bases, the J end lost 3 bases, and 17 bases lay between the germline ends. The CDR3 reads CSVTVAGSLYEQYF. The CDR3 DNA sequence: TGCAGCGTTACCGTGGCAGGGAGCCTCTACGAGCAGTACTTC.

The CDR3, as DNA: TGTGCCAGCAGCCCCAACCTATACCAACTTACCGAGCAGTACTTC. Its translation is CASSPNLYQLTEQYF. The V call is TRBV2, the J call TRBJ2-7; D remains ambiguous. Per the germline V gene, CDR1 is SNHLY and CDR2 is FYNNEI. The V gene lost 6 bases and the J gene lost 6 bases, with 21 bases spanning the gap. CDR3 length: 15 residues.

The V and J genes are TRBV18 and TRBJ2-1, with D possibly TRBD2 on 6 matching bases. The CDR3 sequence is 16 residues long. Germline V gene sequence: CDR1 KGHSH, CDR2 LQKENI. The V gene lost 3 bases and the J gene lost 0 bases, with 12 bases spanning the gap. The CDR3 here is CASSPGNGSSYNEQFF. DNA for the CDR3: TGTGCCAGCTCACCCGGTAACGGGAGCTCCTACAATGAGCAGTTCTTC.

The genes are TRBV11-2 and TRBJ2-7; D call uncertain. Trimming left V 5 bases short and J 0 bases short, with 14 bases between. Germline V CDR1 and CDR2: SGHAT, FQNNGV. This CDR3 is 15 amino acids long. Here the CDR3 DNA reads TGTGCCAGCAGCCAGGATGGGTTGAGCTCCTACGAGCAGTACTTC. Encoded protein: CASSQDGLSSYEQYF.

The gene calls are TRBV6-1 and TRBJ2-7; D is uncertain. V lost 6 bases and J 3 bases, leaving 6 bases between the germline ends. The germline V gene encodes CDR1 MNHNS and CDR2 SASEGT. CDR3 length equals 11 residues. Here the CDR3 DNA reads TGTGCCAGCAGCCAATACTACGAGCAGTACTTC. As protein: CASSQYYEQYF.

The chain carries TRBV30 and TRBJ1-4; tentative D call: TRBD1 (5 bases). This CDR3 has 12 residues. Germline-derived CDR1 and CDR2 are GTSNPN and SVGIG (reference sequence). This chain's CDR3 is CGTRGINEKLFF. CDR3 in DNA: TGTGGGACACGGGGGATTAATGAAAAACTGTTTTTT.

The sample holds one count of this clone. The chain employs TRBV3-1 (or the pseudogene TRBV3-2) and TRBJ2-7; 12 nucleotides line up with TRBD1. With 2 bases clipped from V and 6 bases from J, the junction kept 5 bases outside the gene matches. The V gene's germline CDR1 is LGHDT and CDR2 YNNKEL (reference sequence). The CDR3 consists of 15 residues. The CDR3 DNA is TGTGCCAGCAGCCAAAGGGGGACAGGGGGCCGCGAGCAGTACTTC. Protein product: CASSQRGTGGREQYF.

This chain joins TRBV9 and TRBJ2-7, with D tentatively TRBD1 (6 bases). V gave up 5 bases and J gave up 0 bases, with 21 bases separating them. From germline, CDR1 is SGDLS and CDR2 YYNGEE. The CDR3 has 17 residues. CDR3 residues: CASSFNTGTPNSYEQYF. CDR3 nucleotide sequence: TGTGCCAGCAGTTTTAACACCGGGACACCAAACTCCTACGAGCAGTACTTC.

The gene calls are TRBV18 and TRBJ2-5; D is unclear. The V and J ends lost 5 bases and 4 bases respectively, with 8 bases between them. The CDR3 length is 12 residues. Germline values: CDR1 KGHSH, CDR2 LQKENI. CDR3 amino acids: CASSSSIETQYF. In DNA form, the CDR3 reads TGTGCCAGCTCATCATCGATAGAGACCCAGTACTTC.

This clone was observed a handful of times. The chain couples TRBV19 to TRBJ1-1, with D maybe TRBD1 (6 bases). Germline CDR1 and CDR2: LNHDA and SQIVND (reference sequence). V was trimmed by 9 bases and J by 6 bases, leaving 17 bases between them. The CDR3 is made up of 13 amino acids. CDR3 amino acids: CASHGQSWAEAFF. CDR3 nucleotides: TGTGCCAGCCACGGACAGTCCTGGGCTGAAGCTTTCTTT.

The chain is built from TRBV24-1 and TRBJ2-2, with TRBD1 matching 9 bases. Germline CDR1 KGHDR, CDR2 SFDVKD. This CDR3 region has 17 residues. V lost 2 bases and J lost 3; bases outside the gene matches: 6. CDR3 nucleotide sequence: TGTGCCACCAGTGATTCTCTTAGGACAGGGGACACCGGGGAGCTGTTTTTT. It encodes CATSDSLRTGDTGELFF.

This chain uses TRBV18 with TRBJ1-2, with TRBD1 identical over 7 bases. Per the germline V gene, CDR1 is KGHSH and CDR2 is LQKENI. The CDR3 has 14 residues. Trimming removed 4 bases from V and 4 bases from J; junction bases left unmatched: 6. In DNA form, the CDR3 reads TGTGCCAGCTCACAAGACCGGACAGGCTATGGCTACACCTTC. It codes for CASSQDRTGYGYTF.

The chain combines TRBV13 with TRBJ2-7; the match to TRBD2 covers 9 bases. V lost 3 bases, J lost 5 bases, and 8 bases stayed unmatched. The germline V gene has CDR1 PRHDT and CDR2 FYEKMQ (reference sequence). This CDR3 contains 15 residues. The chain's CDR3 is CASSLYSGGVDEQYF. The CDR3 nucleotides are TGTGCCAGCAGCTTGTATAGCGGGGGCGTCGACGAGCAGTACTTC.

V is TRBV5-1 and J is TRBJ1-1; D may be TRBD1 (5 bases). The V end lost 4 bases, the J end lost 1 base, and 11 bases lay between the germline ends. This CDR3 spans 14 amino acids. Germline CDR1 SGHRS, CDR2 YFSETQ. The CDR3 protein is CASSQDTANTEAFF. The CDR3 DNA reads TGCGCCAGCAGCCAGGACACTGCGAACACTGAAGCTTTCTTT.

This chain connects TRBV2 to TRBJ2-2; unclear D gene. Germline V gives CDR1 SNHLY, CDR2 FYNNEI. This CDR3 is built from 14 residues. V was trimmed by 3 bases and J by 7 bases, leaving 12 bases between them. CDR3 in amino acids: CASSEGLPGGELFF. The CDR3 nucleotides are TGTGCCAGCAGTGAGGGCCTACCCGGCGGGGAGCTGTTTTTT.

This chain connects TRBV5-4 to TRBJ2-5, with 8 bases that match TRBD2. Germline CDR1 and CDR2: SGHNT and YYREEE (reference sequence). The length of the CDR3 is 16 residues. The V gene end was trimmed by 2 bases and the J gene end by 7 bases; junction bases not matched to a gene: 13. This CDR3 is CASSFRNGGALGTQYF. In DNA, the CDR3 is TGTGCCAGCAGCTTTAGAAACGGGGGGGCCTTAGGGACCCAGTACTTC.

The CDR3, as DNA: TGTGCCAGCTTAGAAGACAGGGTGAACACTGAAGCTTTCTTT. It translates to CASLEDRVNTEAFF. The chain employs TRBV2 and TRBJ1-1; 7 positions agree with TRBD1. Germline V lookup: CDR1 SNHLY, CDR2 FYNNEI. The trim removed 8 bases at V and 0 bases at J, leaving 6 bases unmatched. CDR3 length: 14 amino acids.

This clone has just one count. V usage is TRBV6-4 and J usage is TRBJ1-1; D is unresolved. The CDR3 contains 14 residues. V was trimmed by 4 bases and J by 4 bases, leaving 13 bases between them. The germline V gene encodes CDR1 MRHNA and CDR2 SNTAGT. The CDR3 is CASSVRAGSTEAFF. The CDR3 DNA reads as TGTGCCAGCAGTGTGAGGGCGGGGAGCACTGAAGCTTTCTTT.

The rearrangement joins TRBV20-1 to TRBJ2-3; 7 bases are a match to TRBD2. The CDR3 runs 14 residues. The germline V gene has CDR1 DFQATT and CDR2 SNEGSKA (reference sequence). After removal of 3 bases from V and 2 bases from J, the junction contained 5 bases not matched to a gene. The CDR3 region has the DNA TGCAGTGCTAGTGTGGGGAGGGCCACAGATACGCAGTATTTT. As protein: CSASVGRATDTQYF.

The chain employs TRBV19 and TRBJ2-2, with D hard to call. CDR3 length: 15 amino acids. Germline CDR1 is LNHDA and CDR2 is SQIVND (reference sequence). The V end lost 1 base, the J end lost 2 bases, and 8 bases lay between the germline ends. CDR3 sequence (DNA): TGTGCCAGTAGTATAGGGCCAGGCAACACCGGGGAGCTGTTTTTT. Its translation is CASSIGPGNTGELFF. The full variable domain, completed using reference TRBV19 and TRBJ2-2, is DGGITQSPKYLFRKEGQNVTLSCEQNLNHDAMYWYRQDPGQGLRLIYYSQIVNDFQKGDIAEGYSVSREKKESFPLTVTSAQKNPTAFYLCASSIGPGNTGELFFGEGSRLTVL.

This sequence joins TRBV7-6 and TRBJ1-1, with a possible D match to TRBD1 (5 bases). V was cut by 1 base and J by 0 bases, with 12 bases left in between. Germline V lookup: CDR1 SGHVS, CDR2 FNYEAQ. This CDR3 comprises 16 residues. CDR3 sequence: CASSLESTAMNTEAFF. For the CDR3, the DNA is TGTGCCAGCAGCTTAGAATCGACAGCAATGAACACTGAAGCTTTCTTT.

The rearrangement uses TRBV11-3 and TRBJ2-3; 11 bases map to TRBD2. Germline V gene lookup returns CDR1 SGHNT and CDR2 YENEEA. V shed 5 bases, J shed 2 bases, and the junction held 6 bases outside the gene matches. This CDR3 is built from 16 residues. CDR3 residues: CASSPPTSGVTDTQYF. DNA for the CDR3: TGTGCCAGCAGCCCACCGACTAGCGGGGTCACAGATACGCAGTATTTT.

V and J are TRBV7-9 and TRBJ2-7; 10 nucleotides align to TRBD1. The CDR3 is made up of 14 amino acids. Germline V gives CDR1 SEHNR, CDR2 FQNEAQ (reference sequence). The V gene end was trimmed by 5 bases and the J gene end by 2 bases; junction bases not matched to a gene: 3. CDR3 residues: CASSRGQGPYEQYF. The CDR3 nucleotides are TGTGCCAGCAGCCGGGGACAGGGGCCCTACGAGCAGTACTTC.

This clone was seen once. The V gene is TRBV13, the J gene TRBJ2-1; 10 bases agree with TRBD2. CDR1 and CDR2 from the germline V gene are PRHDT and FYEKMQ (reference sequence). The CDR3 is made up of 19 amino acids. Trimming at V came to 1 base and at J to 7 bases, leaving 16 bases not matched to a gene. The CDR3 DNA sequence: TGTGCCAGCAGCTTAGAGTCCCTAGCGGGGGCCTTTGAGAGAAATGAGCAGTTCTTC. This gives the protein CASSLESLAGAFERNEQFF.

The rearrangement links TRBV5-6 to TRBJ2-7; D call uncertain. There are 13 residues in the CDR3. Germline V CDR1 and CDR2: SGHDT, YYEEEE. V was cut by 0 bases and J by 2 bases, with 6 bases left in between. CDR3 in DNA: TGTGCCAGCAGCTTGGGGAATACCTACGAGCAGTACTTC. As protein: CASSLGNTYEQYF.

The table lists this clone with a count of one. This same CDR3 is encoded by further DNA sequences in the sample. The chain's CDR3 is CASSYSGAATNEKLFF. CDR3 nucleotide sequence: TGCGCCAGCAGCTATTCGGGGGCTGCAACTAATGAAAAACTGTTTTTT. The gene calls are TRBV5-1 and TRBJ1-4, with D possibly being TRBD1 (6 bases). The CDR3 contains 16 residues. Germline CDR1 SGHRS, CDR2 YFSETQ. Trimming stripped 3 bases from V and 0 bases from J, with 12 bases between.

V is TRBV7-9 and J is TRBJ1-1; tentative D call: TRBD1 (5 bases). The CDR3 is made up of 14 amino acids. The V and J ends lost 7 bases and 5 bases respectively, with 17 bases between them. Germline V gene data show CDR1 as SEHNR and CDR2 as FQNEAQ (reference sequence). CDR3 region: CASTWGGIGTEAFF. The DNA for the CDR3 is TGTGCCAGCACCTGGGGGGGTATAGGGACTGAAGCTTTCTTT.

This clone has more than one count but fewer than ten. The chain is built from TRBV6-5 and TRBJ2-2, with 12 positions matching TRBD1. Germline V gene lookup returns CDR1 MNHEY and CDR2 SVGAGI. This CDR3 contains 15 residues. Germline trimming cut 8 bases from V and 7 bases from J; bases unmatched to any gene: 8. The CDR3 loop is CASDAGQGAFGELFF. In nucleotides, the CDR3 is TGTGCCAGCGACGCGGGACAGGGGGCGTTCGGGGAGCTGTTTTTT.

This clone was recorded only once. The V call is TRBV7-2, the J call TRBJ1-4, with TRBD1 matching 7 bases. In germline, CDR1 is SGHTA, CDR2 FQGNSA. The CDR3 loop spans 15 amino acids. The V and J ends lost 3 bases and 3 bases, in that order; junction bases with no gene match: 4. The CDR3 protein is CASSLSGTANEKLFF. The CDR3 coding sequence is TGTGCCAGCAGCTTGAGCGGGACAGCTAATGAAAAACTGTTTTTT.